Below, 5 T cell receptor beta chains from the same sample are listed, as sequenced in a study of OX40 agonist ivuxolimab in advanced cancers. This table comes from immunoSEQ multiplex PCR, and its TCRdb copy is limited to in-frame clones, with some not included. In the table there are some 80,000 clones, 75% to 90% of which are singletons. The input for sequencing was CD4+ or CD8+ T cells sorted from blood, taken in a trial of the OX40 agonist ivuxolimab. These receptor sequences come from an adult with an advanced solid tumor such as melanoma, head and neck, liver or kidney cancer.

The chain is built from TRBV2 and TRBJ1-5; D may be TRBD1 (6 bases). The germline CDR1 and CDR2 sequences are SNHLY and FYNNEI. Trimming left V 6 bases short and J 0 bases short, with 9 bases between. There are 14 residues in the CDR3. CDR3 sequence: CASRQGYSNQPQHF. DNA of the CDR3: TGTGCCAGCAGGCAGGGGTATAGCAATCAGCCCCAGCATTTT.

The rearrangement joins TRBV5-4 to TRBJ1-2, with a possible D match to TRBD1 (5 bases). CDR3 size: 16 residues. The germline gives CDR1 SGHNT, CDR2 YYREEE (reference sequence). Trimming removed 0 bases at V and 5 bases at J, with 17 bases between. The chain's CDR3 is CASSLVVRRAEYGYTF. The CDR3 bases are TGTGCCAGCAGCTTGGTGGTGCGCAGGGCGGAGTATGGCTACACCTTC.

The genes are TRBV5-4 and TRBJ1-2; D is undetermined. Germline-derived CDR1 and CDR2 are SGHNT and YYREEE (reference sequence). The CDR3 is 14 amino acids. V lost 0 bases and J lost 6, with 12 bases in between. CDR3 sequence: CASSLDHQVNGYTF. As DNA, the CDR3 is TGTGCCAGCAGCTTGGACCATCAAGTGAATGGCTACACCTTC.

The chain couples TRBV2 to TRBJ2-5; 8 bases agree with TRBD1. Per germline, CDR1 SNHLY and CDR2 FYNNEI. The CDR3 runs to 13 residues. Losses at the gene ends were 6 bases for V and 5 bases for J; bases not matched to a gene: 5. CDR3 bases: TGTGCCAGCAGGGAGACAGGGGTCGAGACCCAGTACTTC. Protein sequence: CASRETGVETQYF. The variable domain in full, with the rest retrieved from reference TRBV2 and TRBJ2-5, is EPEVTQTPSHQVTQMGQEVILRCVPISNHLYFYWYRQILGQKVEFLVSFYNNEISEKSEIFDDQFSVERPDGSNFTLKIRSTKLEDSAMYFCASRETGVETQYFGPGTRLLVL.

V gene TRBV20-1 combines with J gene TRBJ1-4, with unresolved D. CDR3 size: 11 residues. Trimming removed 1 base at V and 8 bases at J, with 5 bases between. CDR1 DFQATT and CDR2 SNEGSKA come from the germline V gene (reference sequence). The CDR3 loop is CSARGGEKLFF. The DNA for the CDR3 is TGCAGTGCTAGAGGGGGAGAAAAACTGTTTTTT.